Given below is one T cell receptor (beta chain) in context. The germline gives CDR1 SGHAT, CDR2 FQNNGV. Trimming cost V 2 bases and J 5 bases; bases outside gene matches: 1. This CDR3 region has 13 residues. This sample was included in a study of blood T cell repertoires in COVID-19. The repertoire was sequenced with immunoSEQ multiplex PCR; TCRdb's copy has only in-frame clones and lacks some. The data hold some 400,000 clones, with about nine tenths observed a single time. The chain combines TRBV11-2 with TRBJ2-5; 8 bases map to TRBD2. The sequenced sample was PBMCs or T cells enriched from blood (not recorded which). This TCR was recovered from a woman in her forties who had been exposed to COVID-19. CDR3 DNA: TGTGCCAGCAGCTTAAGCGGGGGTGAGACCCAGTACTTC. It yields the protein CASSLSGGETQYF.